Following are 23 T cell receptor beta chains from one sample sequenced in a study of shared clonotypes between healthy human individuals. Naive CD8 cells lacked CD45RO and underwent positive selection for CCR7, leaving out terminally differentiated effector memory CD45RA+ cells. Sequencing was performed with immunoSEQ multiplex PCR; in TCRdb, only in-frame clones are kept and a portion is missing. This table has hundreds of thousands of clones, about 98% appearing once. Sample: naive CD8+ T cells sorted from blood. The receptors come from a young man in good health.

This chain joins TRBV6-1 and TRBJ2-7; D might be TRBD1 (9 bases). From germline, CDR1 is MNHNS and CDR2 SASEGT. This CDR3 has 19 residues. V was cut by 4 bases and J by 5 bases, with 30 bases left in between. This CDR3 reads CASSGKPGQGRAGANEQYF. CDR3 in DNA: TGTGCCAGCAGTGGCAAACCGGGACAGGGAAGAGCGGGAGCTAACGAGCAGTACTTC.

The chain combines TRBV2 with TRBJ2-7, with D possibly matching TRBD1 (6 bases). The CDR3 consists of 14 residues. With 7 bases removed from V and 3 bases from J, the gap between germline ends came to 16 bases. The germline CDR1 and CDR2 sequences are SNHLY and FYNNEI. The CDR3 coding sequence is TGTGCCAGCATCCATCTGGGGGACAACTACGAGCAGTACTTC. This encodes CASIHLGDNYEQYF.

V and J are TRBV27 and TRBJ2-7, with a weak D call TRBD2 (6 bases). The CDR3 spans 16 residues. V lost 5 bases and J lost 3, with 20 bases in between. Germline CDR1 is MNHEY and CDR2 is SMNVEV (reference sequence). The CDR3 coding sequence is TGTGCCAGCAGTCTAGGTGGGGGGAATCCCTTCTACGAGCAGTACTTC. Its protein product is CASSLGGGNPFYEQYF.

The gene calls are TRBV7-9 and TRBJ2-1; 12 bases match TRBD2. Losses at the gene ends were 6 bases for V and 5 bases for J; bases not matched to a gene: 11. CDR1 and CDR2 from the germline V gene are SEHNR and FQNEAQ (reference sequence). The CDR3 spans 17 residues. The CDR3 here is CASRHGLAGMGDNEQFF. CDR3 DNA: TGTGCCAGCAGACACGGACTAGCGGGAATGGGTGACAATGAGCAGTTCTTC. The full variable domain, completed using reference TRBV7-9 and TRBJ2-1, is DTGVSQNPRHKITKRGQNVTFRCDPISEHNRLYWYRQTLGQGPEFLTYFQNEAQLEKSRLLSDRFSAERPKGSFSTLEIQRTEQGDSAMYLCASRHGLAGMGDNEQFFGPGTRLTVL.

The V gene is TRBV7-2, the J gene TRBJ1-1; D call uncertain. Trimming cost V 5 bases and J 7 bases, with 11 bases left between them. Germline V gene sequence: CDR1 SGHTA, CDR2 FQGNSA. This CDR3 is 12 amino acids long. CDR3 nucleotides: TGTGCCAGCAGCACAAACGAGATTGAAGCTTTCTTT. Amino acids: CASSTNEIEAFF.

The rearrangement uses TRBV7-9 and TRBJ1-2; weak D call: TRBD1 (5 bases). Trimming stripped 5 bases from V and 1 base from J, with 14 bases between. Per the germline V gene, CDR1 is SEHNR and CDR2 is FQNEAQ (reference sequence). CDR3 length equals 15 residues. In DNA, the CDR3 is TGTGCCAGCAGCAGAGGACAAATCCTTAACTATGGCTACACCTTC. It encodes CASSRGQILNYGYTF.

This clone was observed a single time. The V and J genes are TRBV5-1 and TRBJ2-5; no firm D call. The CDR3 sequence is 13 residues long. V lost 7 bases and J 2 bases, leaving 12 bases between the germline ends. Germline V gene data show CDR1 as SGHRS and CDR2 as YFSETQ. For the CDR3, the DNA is TGCGCCAGCTTGGAAGAAAATCAAGAGACCCAGTACTTC. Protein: CASLEENQETQYF.

The CDR3 nucleotides read TGCGCCAGCAGCTTAGCGGGCGGACACACAGATACGCAGTATTTT. Translated: CASSLAGGHTDTQYF. The chain carries TRBV5-1 and TRBJ2-3; TRBD2 is a possible D gene (6 bases). V lost 2 bases to trimming and J lost 2 bases, with 12 bases between them. Looked up from germline, CDR1 is SGHRS and CDR2 is YFSETQ. This CDR3 spans 15 amino acids.

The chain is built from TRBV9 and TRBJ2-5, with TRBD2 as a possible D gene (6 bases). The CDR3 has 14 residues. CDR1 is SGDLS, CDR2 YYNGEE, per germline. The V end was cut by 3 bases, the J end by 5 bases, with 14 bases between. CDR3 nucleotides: TGTGCCAGCAGCGCCTGGGACTCAAGCGAGACCCAGTACTTC. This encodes CASSAWDSSETQYF.

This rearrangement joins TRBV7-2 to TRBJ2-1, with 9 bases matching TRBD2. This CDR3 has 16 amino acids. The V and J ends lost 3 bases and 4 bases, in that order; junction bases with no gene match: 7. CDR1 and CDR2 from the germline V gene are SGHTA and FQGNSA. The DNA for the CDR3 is TGTGCCAGCAGCTTTAGAGGCGGGAGGGAGTACAATGAGCAGTTCTTC. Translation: CASSFRGGREYNEQFF.

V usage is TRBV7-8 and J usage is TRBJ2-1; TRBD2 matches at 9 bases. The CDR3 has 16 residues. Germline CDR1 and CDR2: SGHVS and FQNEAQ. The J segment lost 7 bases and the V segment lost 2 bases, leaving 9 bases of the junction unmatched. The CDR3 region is CASSLRWVSGSNEQFF. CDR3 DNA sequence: TGTGCCAGCAGCTTAAGGTGGGTTAGCGGGAGTAATGAGCAGTTCTTC.

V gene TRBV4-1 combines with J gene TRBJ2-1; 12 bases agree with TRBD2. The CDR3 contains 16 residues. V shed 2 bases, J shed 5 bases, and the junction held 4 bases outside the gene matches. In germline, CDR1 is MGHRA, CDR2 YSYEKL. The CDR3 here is CASSQRASGGDNEQFF. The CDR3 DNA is TGCGCCAGCAGCCAACGCGCTAGCGGGGGGGACAATGAGCAGTTCTTC.

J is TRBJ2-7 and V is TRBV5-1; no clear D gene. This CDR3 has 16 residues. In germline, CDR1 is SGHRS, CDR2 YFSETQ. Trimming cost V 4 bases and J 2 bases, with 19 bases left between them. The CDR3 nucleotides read TGCGCCAGCAGCCTTCCGGAGAGGCGTGCTACCTACGAGCAGTACTTC. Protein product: CASSLPERRATYEQYF.

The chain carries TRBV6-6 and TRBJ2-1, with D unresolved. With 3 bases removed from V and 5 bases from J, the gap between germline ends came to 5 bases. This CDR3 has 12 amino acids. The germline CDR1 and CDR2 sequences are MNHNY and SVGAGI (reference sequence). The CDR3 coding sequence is TGTGCCAGCAGTTATACAGACAATGAGCAGTTCTTC. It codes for CASSYTDNEQFF.

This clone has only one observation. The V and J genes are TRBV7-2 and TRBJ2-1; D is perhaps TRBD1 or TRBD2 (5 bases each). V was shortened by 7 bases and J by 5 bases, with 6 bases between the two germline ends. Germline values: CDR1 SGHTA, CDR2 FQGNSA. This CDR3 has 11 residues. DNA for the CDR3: TGTGCCAGCAAGGGACACAATGAGCAGTTCTTC. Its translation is CASKGHNEQFF.

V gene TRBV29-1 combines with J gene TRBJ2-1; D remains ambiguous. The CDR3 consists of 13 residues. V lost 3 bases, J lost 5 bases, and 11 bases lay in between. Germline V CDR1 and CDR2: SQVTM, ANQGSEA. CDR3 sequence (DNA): TGCAGCGTTGAGTCGTCACTAAACAATGAGCAGTTCTTC. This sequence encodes CSVESSLNNEQFF.

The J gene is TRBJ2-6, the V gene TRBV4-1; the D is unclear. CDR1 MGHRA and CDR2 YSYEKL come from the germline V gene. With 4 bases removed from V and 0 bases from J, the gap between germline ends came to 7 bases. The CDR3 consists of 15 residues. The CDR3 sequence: CASSLHFSGANVLTF. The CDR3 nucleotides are TGCGCCAGCAGCCTCCACTTCTCTGGGGCCAACGTCCTGACTTTC.

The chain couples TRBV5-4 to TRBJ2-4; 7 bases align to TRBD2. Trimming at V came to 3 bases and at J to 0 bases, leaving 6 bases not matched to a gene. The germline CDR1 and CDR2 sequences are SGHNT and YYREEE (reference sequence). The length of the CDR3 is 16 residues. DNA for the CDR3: TGTGCCAGCAGCTCCTGGGAGGGTCTAGCCAAAAACATTCAGTACTTC. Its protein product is CASSSWEGLAKNIQYF.

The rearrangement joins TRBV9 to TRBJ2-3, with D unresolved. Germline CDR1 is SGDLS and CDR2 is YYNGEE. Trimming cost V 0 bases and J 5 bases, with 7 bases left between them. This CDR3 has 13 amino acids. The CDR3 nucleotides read TGTGCCAGCAGCGTAGTGTCCAGAGATACGCAGTATTTT. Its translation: CASSVVSRDTQYF.

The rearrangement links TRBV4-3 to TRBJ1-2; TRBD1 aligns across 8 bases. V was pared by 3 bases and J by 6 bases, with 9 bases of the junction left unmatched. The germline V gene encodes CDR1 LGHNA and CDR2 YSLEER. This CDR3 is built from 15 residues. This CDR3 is CASSQNSGGGDGYTF. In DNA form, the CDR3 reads TGCGCCAGCAGCCAGAATTCAGGGGGCGGGGATGGCTACACCTTC.

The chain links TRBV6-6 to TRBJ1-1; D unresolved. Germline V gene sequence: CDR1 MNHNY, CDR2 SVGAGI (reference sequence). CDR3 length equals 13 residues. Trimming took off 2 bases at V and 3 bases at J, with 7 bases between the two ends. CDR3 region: CASSYSGYTEAFF. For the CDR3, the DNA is TGTGCCAGCAGTTACAGCGGTTACACTGAAGCTTTCTTT.

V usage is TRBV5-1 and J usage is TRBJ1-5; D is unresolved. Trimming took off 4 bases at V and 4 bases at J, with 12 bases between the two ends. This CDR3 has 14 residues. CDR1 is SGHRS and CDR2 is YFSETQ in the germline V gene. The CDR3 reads CASSPLNWNQPQHF. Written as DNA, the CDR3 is TGCGCCAGCAGCCCCTTAAATTGGAATCAGCCCCAGCATTTT.

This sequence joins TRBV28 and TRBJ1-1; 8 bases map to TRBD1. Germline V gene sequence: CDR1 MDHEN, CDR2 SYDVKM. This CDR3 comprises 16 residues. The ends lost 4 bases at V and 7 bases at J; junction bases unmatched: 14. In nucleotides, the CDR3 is TGTGCCAGCAGTTCCCCGACCAGGGGGCTTTTAGGTGAAGCTTTCTTT. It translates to CASSSPTRGLLGEAFF.